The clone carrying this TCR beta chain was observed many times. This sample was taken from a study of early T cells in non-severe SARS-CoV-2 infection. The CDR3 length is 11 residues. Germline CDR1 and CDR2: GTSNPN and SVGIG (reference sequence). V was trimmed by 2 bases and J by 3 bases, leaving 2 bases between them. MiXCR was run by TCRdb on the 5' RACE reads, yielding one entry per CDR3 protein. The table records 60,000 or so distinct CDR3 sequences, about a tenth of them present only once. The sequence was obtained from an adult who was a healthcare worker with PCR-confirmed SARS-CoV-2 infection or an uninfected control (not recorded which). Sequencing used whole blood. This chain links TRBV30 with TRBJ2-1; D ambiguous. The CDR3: CAWSLYNEQFF. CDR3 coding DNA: TGTGCCTGGAGTCTCTACAATGAGCAGTTCTTC.